This is a list of T cell receptor beta chains from one sample in a study of cytomegalovirus exposure and HLA in healthy donors. Profiling relied on immunoSEQ multiplex PCR, and the TCRdb table lists in-frame clones only, not all of them. The sample carries approximately 170,000 clones, around 75% recorded once. The specimen sequenced was PBMCs. Source of these receptors: a male donor in good health and CMV-seronegative. Each CDR3 is given with its conserved first and last residue. D genes are given only for firm matches. The size entry is marked missing in some rows and otherwise reads once, few, many or a size class.

d_gene	j_gene	v_gene	abundance	CDR3nt	CDR3aa
NA	TRBJ2-5	TRBV6-5	NA	TGTGCCAGCAGTAGCCTGAGGGCGGGGCTAGAGACCCAGTACTTC	CASSSLRAGLETQYF
TRBD1	TRBJ2-5	TRBV9	NA	TGTGCCAGCAGCGTAGGGACAGGGGTAAGCGTGGAGACCCAGTACTTC	CASSVGTGVSVETQYF
NA	TRBJ1-3	TRBV6-1	NA	TGTGCCAGCAGTGCGCAGCGGGACACGAGCTCTGGAAACACCATATATTTT	CASSAQRDTSSGNTIYF
NA	TRBJ1-2	TRBV19	NA	TGTGCCAGTAGTATTGACACCTACTATGGCTACACCTTC	CASSIDTYYGYTF
TRBD2	TRBJ2-5	TRBV6-5	NA	TGTGCCAGCAGTTACAACACTAGCGGGATCGGGACCCAGTACTTC	CASSYNTSGIGTQYF
NA	TRBJ2-5	TRBV9	NA	TGTGCCAGCAGCGGGGGAGCCTACGAAGTAGGGGAGACCCAGTACTTC	CASSGGAYEVGETQYF
TRBD2	TRBJ2-1	TRBV19	NA	TGTGCCAGCCAGCGGGGGAGCTCCTACAATGAGCAGTTCTTC	CASQRGSSYNEQFF
NA	TRBJ2-7	TRBV5-1	NA	TGCGCCAGCAGCACAGGACAGACTTACGAGCAGTACTTC	CASSTGQTYEQYF
NA	TRBJ2-3	TRBV27	once	TGTGCCAGCAGTAGACACACAGATACGCAGTATTTT	CASSRHTDTQYF
NA	TRBJ1-2	TRBV7-3	NA	TGTGCCAGCAGCTTAACACAACAGTCGAACTATGGCTACACCTTC	CASSLTQQSNYGYTF
TRBD2	TRBJ2-7	TRBV9	NA	TGTGCCAGCAGCGTAGGAGCGGGGGGGCCAGGCGAGCAGTACTTC	CASSVGAGGPGEQYF
NA	TRBJ1-1	TRBV28	NA	TGTGCCAGCAGATTACTCGGACAGAACACTGAAGCTTTCTTT	CASRLLGQNTEAFF
NA	TRBJ2-7	TRBV30	NA	TGTGCCTGGAGCCTTCTAGCCCCTTACGAGCAGTACTTC	CAWSLLAPYEQYF
TRBD1	TRBJ2-5	TRBV7-3	few	TGTGCCAGCAGTCGGGACAGGGAGGGAGAGACCCAGTACTTC	CASSRDREGETQYF
TRBD1	TRBJ1-4	TRBV19	once	TGTGCCAGTAGTCCGCAGACAGGGGGTAATGAAAAACTGTTTTTT	CASSPQTGGNEKLFF